Reported below is one T cell receptor (beta chain). This sample is part of a study of cytomegalovirus exposure and HLA in healthy donors. Germline V gene sequence: CDR1 ENHRY, CDR2 SYGVKD. Between the trimmed V and J ends, which lost 0 bases and 4 bases, there was a span of 9 bases. This CDR3 spans 15 amino acids. Profiling relied on immunoSEQ multiplex PCR, and the TCRdb table lists in-frame clones only, not all of them. The repertoire consists of about 340,000 clones, with roughly 88% occurring once and the leading ten covering around 0.84%. The rearrangement joins TRBV10-3 to TRBJ2-2; D ambiguous. Sequencing was done on a sample of PBMCs. This sequence was found in a young woman in good health and CMV-seronegative. CDR3 sequence (DNA): TGTGCCATCAGTGAGTCGTTAGCTGCCACCGGGGAGCTGTTTTTT. Amino acids: CAISESLAATGELFF.